These 17 T cell receptor beta chains were all obtained from the same sample, sequenced in a study of blood T cell repertoires in COVID-19. Sequencing was performed with immunoSEQ multiplex PCR; in TCRdb, only in-frame clones are kept and a portion is missing. The sample has some 150,000 clones, about three quarters seen once. The source material was peripheral blood. These receptors were collected from a woman in her fifties or sixties with active or convalescent COVID-19.

This clone has just a few counts. The rearrangement uses TRBV10-3 and TRBJ2-7; 9 positions agree with TRBD1. Germline assignment: CDR1 ENHRY and CDR2 SYGVKD. The CDR3 length is 16 residues. V was clipped by 3 bases and J by 2 bases; unmatched bases: 8. The CDR3 spells CAISDSNRDRAYEQYF. CDR3 bases: TGTGCCATCAGTGACTCGAACCGGGACAGGGCCTACGAGCAGTACTTC.

The chain joins TRBV30 to TRBJ1-3; maybe TRBD1 (5 bases). V lost 0 bases to trimming and J lost 0 bases, with 12 bases between them. Germline CDR1 GTSNPN, CDR2 SVGIG (reference sequence). The CDR3 is made up of 16 amino acids. CDR3 DNA: TGTGCCTGGAGTGTACAACGGGGGTCCTCTGGAAACACCATATATTTT. Protein: CAWSVQRGSSGNTIYF.

The chain employs TRBV27 and TRBJ2-7; the D gene is possibly TRBD2 (5 bases). V was trimmed by 0 bases and J by 3 bases, leaving 15 bases between them. CDR3 length equals 16 residues. The germline V gene encodes CDR1 MNHEY and CDR2 SMNVEV (reference sequence). CDR3 amino acids: CASSLSGLEGSYEQYF. The DNA of the CDR3 is TGTGCCAGCAGTTTATCAGGGTTAGAGGGAAGCTACGAGCAGTACTTC.

CDR3 DNA sequence: TGTGCCAGCAGTTACGGGGGCACTGGAAACACCATATATTTT. Translation gives CASSYGGTGNTIYF. This rearrangement joins TRBV6-8 to TRBJ1-3, with D possibly TRBD1 on 6 matching bases. The CDR3 runs to 14 residues. Looked up from germline, CDR1 is MNHGY and CDR2 is SAAAGT. V shed 2 bases and J shed 2 bases, with 7 bases lying between them.

The chain joins TRBV18 to TRBJ2-7; tentative D call: TRBD1 (7 bases). This CDR3 region has 16 residues. Trimming took off 3 bases at V and 4 bases at J, with 19 bases between the two ends. Germline CDR1 reads KGHSH; CDR2 reads LQKENI. The chain's CDR3 is CASSPGTAGLRYEQYF. The CDR3 nucleotides read TGTGCCAGCTCACCCGGGACAGCGGGCCTCAGGTACGAGCAGTACTTC.

This chain joins TRBV6-2 or TRBV6-3 and TRBJ2-3; 8 bases match TRBD1. CDR1 and CDR2 (germline): MNHEY, SVGEGT. The CDR3 length is 12 residues. Losses at the gene ends were 5 bases for V and 6 bases for J; bases not matched to a gene: 1. The DNA of the CDR3 is TGTGCCAGCAGTAGACAGGGGGATACGCAGTATTTT. Its protein product is CASSRQGDTQYF.

The chain carries TRBV28 and TRBJ2-2; D is perhaps TRBD1 (5 bases). The CDR3 is 15 amino acids. With 8 bases removed from V and 0 bases from J, the gap between germline ends came to 13 bases. CDR1 is MDHEN and CDR2 is SYDVKM in the germline V gene. The CDR3: CASVRQNSNTGELFF. The CDR3 nucleotides read TGTGCCAGCGTCAGACAGAATTCGAACACCGGGGAGCTGTTTTTT.

J is TRBJ2-1 and V is TRBV29-1; 8 nucleotides line up with TRBD1. Germline V gives CDR1 SQVTM, CDR2 ANQGSEA. After removal of 3 bases from V and 7 bases from J, the junction contained 14 bases not matched to a gene. The CDR3 has 16 residues. Here the CDR3 DNA reads TGCAGCGTTGAGGGTCCGGGCAGGGGGCCGGGGAATGAGCAGTTCTTC. Translating gives CSVEGPGRGPGNEQFF.

This chain links TRBV5-5 with TRBJ1-2, with 8 nucleotides matching TRBD1. Losses at the gene ends were 4 bases for V and 4 bases for J; bases not matched to a gene: 6. In germline, CDR1 is SGHKS, CDR2 YYEKEE (reference sequence). The CDR3 is 14 residues long. The CDR3 loop reads CASSPDRDGYGYTF. The CDR3 region has the DNA TGTGCCAGCAGCCCGGACAGGGACGGCTATGGCTACACCTTC.

The sample holds one count of this clone. This chain connects TRBV16 to TRBJ1-2; D remains ambiguous. Between the trimmed V and J ends, which lost 3 bases and 5 bases, there was a span of 13 bases. This CDR3 contains 14 residues. From germline, CDR1 is KGHSY and CDR2 FQNENV. The CDR3 loop is CASSHPGEGYGYTF. CDR3 bases: TGTGCCAGCAGCCACCCGGGAGAAGGGTATGGCTACACCTTC.

The chain couples TRBV19 to TRBJ2-7; 9 nucleotides line up with TRBD2. CDR3 size: 15 residues. V was clipped by 5 bases and J by 7 bases; unmatched bases: 12. The germline CDR1 and CDR2 sequences are LNHDA and SQIVND (reference sequence). The DNA of the CDR3 is TGTGCCAGTAGTCCCGGCGATAGCGGGGGCGGGGAGCAGTACTTC. Translated: CASSPGDSGGGEQYF.

The rearrangement joins TRBV2 to TRBJ2-7; 7 bases match TRBD2. With 5 bases clipped from V and 3 bases from J, the junction kept 10 bases outside the gene matches. CDR1 and CDR2 from the germline V gene are SNHLY and FYNNEI. This CDR3 is 15 amino acids long. CDR3 loop: CASSSIGGSNYEQYF. The CDR3 bases are TGTGCCAGCAGTTCAATCGGGGGGAGCAACTACGAGCAGTACTTC.

This chain connects TRBV18 to TRBJ1-2; a possible D gene is TRBD1 (5 bases). Germline V lookup: CDR1 KGHSH, CDR2 LQKENI. V was cut by 3 bases and J by 4 bases, with 9 bases left in between. This CDR3 has 13 amino acids. For the CDR3, the DNA is TGTGCCAGCTCACCCGGGGGAGCCTATGGCTACACCTTC. It encodes CASSPGGAYGYTF.

The chain recombines TRBV5-5 with TRBJ2-3; D perhaps matches TRBD2 (6 bases). The germline V gene has CDR1 SGHKS and CDR2 YYEKEE (reference sequence). This CDR3 contains 16 residues. V was trimmed by 0 bases and J by 2 bases, leaving 13 bases between them. CDR3 amino acids: CASSLVHSGPTDTQYF. The DNA of the CDR3 is TGTGCCAGCAGCTTGGTCCATAGCGGACCCACAGATACGCAGTATTTT.

In DNA, the CDR3 is TGTGCCAGCAGCCGACAATACCAAGAGACCCAGTACTTC. This sequence encodes CASSRQYQETQYF. The rearrangement links TRBV7-2 to TRBJ2-5, with D uncertain. This CDR3 contains 13 residues. Germline values: CDR1 SGHTA, CDR2 FQGNSA. Trimming cost V 5 bases and J 0 bases, with 7 bases left between them.

The CDR3 spells CASSQDPAGGSGENEQFF. CDR3 sequence (DNA): TGCGCCAGCAGCCAAGATCCAGCGGGAGGGAGTGGGGAGAATGAGCAGTTCTTC. V is TRBV4-3 and J is TRBJ2-1; TRBD2 matches 10 bases. Unmatched junction bases numbered 12, after V lost 0 bases and J lost 7 bases. This CDR3 region has 18 residues. CDR1 and CDR2 from the germline V gene are LGHNA and YSLEER.

This clone was picked up many times. The V and J genes are TRBV11-2 and TRBJ1-1; no definite D call. The germline CDR1 and CDR2 sequences are SGHAT and FQNNGV. The CDR3 is 12 residues long. Between the trimmed V and J ends, which lost 2 bases and 1 base, there was a span of 2 bases. This chain's CDR3 is CASSLQNTEAFF. DNA for the CDR3: TGTGCCAGCAGCTTACAGAACACTGAAGCTTTCTTT.